A selection of T cell receptor beta chains follows, all from one sample in a study of blood T cell repertoires in COVID-19. Assay used: immunoSEQ multiplex PCR; TCRdb lists only in-frame clones, some missing. The sample lists 130,000 to 150,000 clones, 70% to 90% occurring once. Sequenced material: peripheral blood. The origin of the receptors is a human donor with acute or convalescent COVID-19. The donor label of this sample is uncertain. The CDR3 runs from the conserved cysteine through the conserved F or W. The D gene is left open where the match is weak. Some rows mark clone size as missing; the rest say once, few, many or name a class of expanded clone.

TRBJ2-5 | TRBD2 | NA | TRBV7-2 | TGTGCCAGCAGCTTCTCTAGCGGGGGTTCTCTGACCCAAGAGACCCAGTACTTC | CASSFSSGGSLTQETQYF
TRBJ2-5 | TRBD2 | NA | TRBV6-1 | TGTGCCAGCAGTGAAGGGTTAGCGGGGGGACAAGAGACCCAGTACTTC | CASSEGLAGGQETQYF
TRBJ2-2 | NA | NA | TRBV2 | TGTGCCAGCAGTGAGAGGGACTTAGACACCGGGGAGCTGTTTTTT | CASSERDLDTGELFF
TRBJ2-2 | TRBD2 | NA | TRBV28 | TGTGCCGGGGCTAGCGGGGGGGCCGGCGGGGAGCTGTTTTTT | CAGASGGAGGELFF
TRBJ1-1 | NA | NA | TRBV3-1/TRBV3-2 | TGTGCCAGCAGCTATCCCAACACTGAAGCTTTCTTT | CASSYPNTEAFF
TRBJ2-5 | NA | NA | TRBV5-4 | TGTGCCAGCAGCCAAGGGGGGGCGGTCTCCCAAGAGACCCAGTACTTC | CASSQGGAVSQETQYF
TRBJ1-4 | TRBD1 | NA | TRBV4-3 | TGCGCCAGCAGCCAAGCATTCGACAGGGTTGGTGAAAAACTGTTTTTT | CASSQAFDRVGEKLFF
TRBJ1-2 | NA | NA | TRBV30 | TGTGCCTGGAGTGTTTCAGGGCGATATGGCTACACCTTC | CAWSVSGRYGYTF
TRBJ2-2 | NA | few | TRBV2 | TGTGCCAGCAAATGGAGTGGCACCGGGGAGCTGTTTTTT | CASKWSGTGELFF
TRBJ1-6 | TRBD1 | NA | TRBV7-2 | TGTGCCAGCAGCGAGACGGGACAGTATAATTCACCCCTCCACTTT | CASSETGQYNSPLHF
TRBJ2-1 | TRBD1 | NA | TRBV15 | TGTGCCACCAGCAGACTAGACAGGGAGGAGCAGTTCTTC | CATSRLDREEQFF
TRBJ2-7 | TRBD1 | NA | TRBV6-5 | TGTGCCAGCAGTCATCGGGACAGGGAATACGAGCAGTACTTC | CASSHRDREYEQYF
TRBJ2-5 | TRBD2 | NA | TRBV9 | TGTGCCAGCAGCATGAGGGGGGGACTAGCGGGAGGAGAGACCCAGTACTTC | CASSMRGGLAGGETQYF
TRBJ2-2 | TRBD2 | NA | TRBV9 | TGTGCCAGCAGCGTAGTTGGGACTAGCGGGGGGTCCGGGGAGCTGTTTTTT | CASSVVGTSGGSGELFF
TRBJ1-2 | TRBD1 | NA | TRBV27 | TGTGCCAGCAGTTACAGGGGGCGCGACTATGGCTACACCTTC | CASSYRGRDYGYTF